Given below is one T cell receptor beta chain in context. This clone's antigen is unknown. No much larger clone exists at a distance of one base, and base qualities are not known. This sample stems from a study of blood T cell repertoires in COVID-19 (dated by TCRdb to 2020 to 2021). The study in broad terms: Collaborator samples came from the United States, Italy and Spain and covered acute and convalescent phases of COVID-19. The prospective study material was composed of cDNA or gDNA derived from T cells, B-cell-depleted T cells, or PBMCs. Deeply sampled blood TCRbeta repertoires from subjects exposed to, actively infected with, or recovered from COVID-19 were included in the dataset. The repertoires were released in a freely available public database intended as a resource for research on the immune response to SARS-CoV-2. Samples came from the ongoing ImmuneRACE study (first 160 participants) plus 1,254 subjects from 6 global collaborators. Sample metadata almost always included a de-identified subject ID, COVID-19 status, age in years and sex. Where HLA class I and class II types were available, the types were taken from metadata supplied by the sample provider, not from assay-based typing.

The study at large found these results: How much clinical and demographic metadata was included differed by source and by participant, and the metadata was provided uncurated.

TCRbeta CDR3 regions were amplified from genomic DNA by means of the immunoSEQ Assay, a bias-controlled multiplex PCR. The authors' pipeline ran thus. Nucleated cell counts per sample were estimated from amplification of reference gene primers within the assay. Sequence reads were collapsed and filtered to measure the absolute abundance of every unique TCRbeta CDR3 rearrangement. Productive Simpson clonality was computed per sample as the square root of Simpson's diversity index over productive rearrangements. The table comes from immuneACCESS by way of TCRdb, which keeps in-frame sequences with V and J called. Part of the clones is missing from these tables; in studies checked, under half for an unresolved V gene and the rest for unknown reasons. The V and J calls and clone size were taken over from that table, and D and trimming were inferred from the DNA. This sample is represented by a few hundred thousand clones; around 85% of them were singletons. In total, the top ten clones hold about 1% of the sample.

In Seattle, one collaborating source enrolled patients while the infection was active and tracked those patients longitudinally over the course of disease. Whole blood was collected in K2EDTA tubes by collaborating institutions according to the institutions' own protocols. For TCRbeta analysis, collaborators shipped samples as frozen whole blood, isolated PBMCs, or DNA extracted from either of those sample types. Sequencing input: peripheral blood. The TCR originated in a human donor with COVID-19, enrolled during active disease. The donor label of this sample is uncertain.

The DNA reads as follows: TGTGCCAGCAGCTCAGGGCCATCCGACGGTTACAATGAGCAGTTCTTC. Translated, it gives CASSSGPSDGYNEQFF. This chain joins TRBV27 to TRBJ2-1; matching of 5 bases hints at TRBD1 as the D gene. Taken from cysteine to phenylalanine, the CDR3 has 16 residues. CDR3 DNA only is kept here, 48 bases in frame from base 1. V and J lose 6 bases and 4 bases, and a span of 19 bases separates them. The germline V gene (reference sequence) yields MNHEY for CDR1 and SMNVEV for CDR2.